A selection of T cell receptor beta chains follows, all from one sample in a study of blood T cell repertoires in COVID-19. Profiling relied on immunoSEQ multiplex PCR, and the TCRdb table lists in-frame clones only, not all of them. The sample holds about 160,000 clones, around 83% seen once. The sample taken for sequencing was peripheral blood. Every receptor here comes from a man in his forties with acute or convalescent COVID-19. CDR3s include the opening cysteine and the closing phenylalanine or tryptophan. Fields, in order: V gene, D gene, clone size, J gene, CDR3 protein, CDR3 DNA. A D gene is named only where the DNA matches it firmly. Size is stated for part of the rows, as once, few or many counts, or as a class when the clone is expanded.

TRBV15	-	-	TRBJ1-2	CATSRGKGYGYTF	TGTGCCACCAGCCGAGGGAAGGGGTACGGCTACACCTTC
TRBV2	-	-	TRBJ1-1	CASSAQAGRTEAFF	TGTGCCAGCAGTGCCCAGGCGGGTAGGACTGAAGCTTTCTTT
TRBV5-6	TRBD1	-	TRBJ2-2	CASSLRDRGPTGELFF	TGTGCCAGCAGCTTGCGGGACAGGGGACCTACCGGGGAGCTGTTTTTT
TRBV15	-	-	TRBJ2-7	CATSRGQGTGEQYF	TGTGCCACCAGCAGAGGTCAGGGGACGGGCGAGCAGTACTTC
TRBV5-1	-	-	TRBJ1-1	CASSLREGSTEAFF	TGCGCCAGCAGCTTGAGAGAGGGCTCCACTGAAGCTTTCTTT
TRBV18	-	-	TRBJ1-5	CASSPPSRSTVLSNQPQHF	TGTGCCAGCTCACCACCCAGCAGGTCGACGGTCTTAAGCAATCAGCCCCAGCATTTT
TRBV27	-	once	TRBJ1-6	CASTPGGGGNSPLHF	TGTGCCAGCACCCCGGGAGGCGGGGGTAATTCACCCCTCCACTTT
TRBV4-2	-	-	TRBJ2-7	CASSPGGYEQYF	TGTGCCAGCAGCCCCGGGGGCTACGAGCAGTACTTC
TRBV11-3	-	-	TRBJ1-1	CASSLGGSNTEAFF	TGTGCCAGCAGCCTCGGGGGGAGTAACACTGAAGCTTTCTTT
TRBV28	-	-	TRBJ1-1	CASSLGGLNTEAFF	TGTGCCAGCAGTTTGGGAGGGCTGAACACTGAAGCTTTCTTT
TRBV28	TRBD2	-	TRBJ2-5	CASSPFGGGKSETQYF	TGTGCCAGCAGCCCCTTTGGGGGGGGAAAATCGGAGACCCAGTACTTC
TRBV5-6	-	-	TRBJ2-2	CASSFGSNQLIITGELFF	TGTGCCAGCAGCTTCGGATCGAACCAACTAATAATCACCGGGGAGCTGTTTTTT
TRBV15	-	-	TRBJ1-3	CATSRGGAGNTIYF	TGTGCCACCAGCAGAGGGGGAGCTGGAAACACCATATATTTT
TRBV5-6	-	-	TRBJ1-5	CASSLARVGGPQHF	TGTGCCAGCAGCTTGGCTAGAGTCGGAGGGCCCCAGCATTTT
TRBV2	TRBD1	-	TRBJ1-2	CASIEAPGGYGYTF	TGTGCCAGCATCGAAGCGCCAGGGGGCTATGGCTACACCTTC
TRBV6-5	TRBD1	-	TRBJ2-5	CASRALTGHQETQYF	TGTGCCAGCAGAGCGCTGACAGGGCACCAAGAGACCCAGTACTTC
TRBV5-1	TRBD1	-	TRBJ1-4	CASSSGDRDYEKLFF	TGCGCCAGCAGCTCGGGGGACAGGGATTATGAAAAACTGTTTTTT
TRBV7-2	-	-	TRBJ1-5	CASSQGQGTQPQHF	TGTGCCAGCAGCCAAGGCCAGGGCACTCAGCCCCAGCATTTT
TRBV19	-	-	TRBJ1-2	CASSWPDSYYGYTF	TGTGCCAGTTCCTGGCCAGACTCTTATTATGGCTACACCTTC
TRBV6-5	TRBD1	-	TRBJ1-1	CASRSQQGDSTEAFF	TGTGCCAGCAGATCCCAACAGGGGGACAGCACTGAAGCTTTCTTT
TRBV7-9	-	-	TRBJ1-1	CASSSLTEGTEAFF	TGTGCCAGCAGCTCCCTCACCGAGGGCACTGAAGCTTTCTTT
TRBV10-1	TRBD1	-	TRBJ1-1	CAGGQGSPNTEAFF	TGCGCCGGAGGACAGGGATCCCCGAACACTGAAGCTTTCTTT
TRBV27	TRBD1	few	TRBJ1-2	CASSFDGTGESGYTF	TGTGCCAGCAGTTTCGACGGGACAGGGGAATCCGGCTACACCTTC
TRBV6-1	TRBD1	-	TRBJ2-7	CASSEGTGYDEQYF	TGTGCCAGCAGTGAGGGGACAGGGTACGACGAGCAGTACTTC
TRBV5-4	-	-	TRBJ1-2	CASSLAGGGYTF	TGTGCCAGCAGCTTGGCTGGGGGCGGCTACACCTTC
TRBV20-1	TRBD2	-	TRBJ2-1	CSASGTSGGHNEQFF	TGCAGTGCTAGTGGGACTAGCGGGGGGCACAATGAGCAGTTCTTC
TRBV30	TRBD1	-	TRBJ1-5	CAWRRKGAPPQHF	TGTGCCTGGAGACGAAAGGGGGCGCCGCCCCAGCATTTT
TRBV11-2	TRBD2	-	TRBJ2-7	CASSALAGWNEQYF	TGTGCCAGCAGCGCGTTAGCGGGGTGGAACGAGCAGTACTTC
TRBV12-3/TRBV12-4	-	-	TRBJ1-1	CASSLSTEAFF	TGTGCCAGCAGTTTGAGCACTGAAGCTTTCTTT
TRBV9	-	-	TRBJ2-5	CASSVGGGAAETQYF	TGTGCCAGCAGCGTAGGTGGGGGGGCCGCAGAGACCCAGTACTTC
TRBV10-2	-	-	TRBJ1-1	CASSELNRNTEAFF	TGCGCCAGCAGTGAGCTCAACAGGAACACTGAAGCTTTCTTT
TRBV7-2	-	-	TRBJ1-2	CASSLARDNGYTF	TGTGCCAGCAGCTTAGCCCGGGACAACGGCTACACCTTC
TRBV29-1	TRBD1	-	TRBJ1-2	CSVSQGAEGYTF	TGCAGCGTTTCACAGGGGGCAGAAGGCTACACCTTC
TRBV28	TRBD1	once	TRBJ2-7	CASSPPTGAPVSEQYF	TGTGCCAGCAGTCCACCGACAGGGGCCCCGGTCAGCGAGCAGTACTTC
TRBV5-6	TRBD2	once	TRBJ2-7	CASSLFPSGVWEQYF	TGTGCCAGCAGCTTGTTTCCTAGCGGGGTTTGGGAGCAGTACTTC
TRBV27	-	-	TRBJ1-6	CASSPNVKGTNNSPLHF	TGTGCCAGCAGTCCAAACGTAAAGGGGACAAATAATTCACCCCTCCACTTT
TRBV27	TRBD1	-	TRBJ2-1	CASSLGEGASSWGEQFF	TGTGCCAGCAGTTTGGGTGAGGGGGCCTCCAGTTGGGGTGAGCAGTTCTTC
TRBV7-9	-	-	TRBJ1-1	CASSPLEALNTEAFF	TGTGCCAGCAGCCCCCTGGAGGCGCTGAACACTGAAGCTTTCTTT
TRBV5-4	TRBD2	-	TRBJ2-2	CASSLSGGGFTGELFF	TGTGCCAGCAGCCTGAGCGGGGGGGGTTTCACCGGGGAGCTGTTTTTT
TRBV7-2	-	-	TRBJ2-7	CATGIGSVYEQYF	TGTGCCACGGGAATTGGGAGCGTCTACGAGCAGTACTTC
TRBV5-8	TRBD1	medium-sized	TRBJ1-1	CASSRQGTMNTEAFF	TGTGCCAGCAGCCGACAGGGGACAATGAACACTGAAGCTTTCTTT
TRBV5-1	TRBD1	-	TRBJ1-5	CASSLGTGNQPQHF	TGCGCCAGCAGCTTGGGGACAGGGAATCAGCCCCAGCATTTT
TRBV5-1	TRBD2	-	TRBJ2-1	CASSLGGLAGANEQFF	TGCGCCAGCAGCTTGGGAGGACTAGCGGGGGCCAATGAGCAGTTCTTC
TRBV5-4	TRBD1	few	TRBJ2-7	CASSSGQGSYEQYF	TGTGCCAGCAGCTCGGGACAGGGTTCCTACGAGCAGTACTTC
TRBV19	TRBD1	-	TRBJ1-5	CASSTQGNQPQHF	TGTGCCAGTAGCACACAGGGGAATCAGCCCCAGCATTTT
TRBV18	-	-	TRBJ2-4	CASSPEEQSLAKNIQYF	TGTGCCAGCTCACCAGAGGAGCAGAGTCTAGCCAAAAACATTCAGTACTTC
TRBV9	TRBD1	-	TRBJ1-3	CASSVGQGTGNTIYF	TGTGCCAGCAGCGTAGGACAGGGAACTGGAAACACCATATATTTT
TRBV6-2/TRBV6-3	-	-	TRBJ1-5	CASSYPTSRAYSNQPQHF	TGTGCCAGCAGTTACCCTACCAGCAGGGCTTATAGCAATCAGCCCCAGCATTTT
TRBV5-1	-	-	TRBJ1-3	CASKPETAAGNTIYF	TGCGCCAGCAAGCCCGAGACAGCCGCTGGAAACACCATATATTTT
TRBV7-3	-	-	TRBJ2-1	CASSFSGGPLYEQFF	TGTGCCAGCAGCTTTTCCGGGGGGCCTCTCTATGAGCAGTTCTTC